These 3 T cell receptor beta chains originate from one sample sequenced in a study of blood T cell repertoires in COVID-19 (dated by TCRdb to the early 2020s). Library preparation employed the immunoSEQ multiplex PCR assay. TCRdb's version of the immuneACCESS table is confined to in-frame rearrangements and falls short of the full clone set. An unresolved V gene accounts for under half of the shortfall where checked; the remainder is of unknown origin. The sample table records 360,000 or so clones; approximately 90% of these occur just once. Jointly, the top ten make up under 5% of the sample. The sequenced material came from peripheral blood. Receptors originate from a woman aged 60-70 years with COVID-19, enrolled during active disease.

This chain links TRBV5-1 with TRBJ1-2; D is unresolved. The germline V gene has CDR1 SGHRS and CDR2 YFSETQ. V gave up 0 bases and J gave up 3 bases, with 12 bases separating them. This CDR3 spans 15 amino acids. As DNA, the CDR3 is TGCGCCAGCAGCTTGGTAGCAGCGACCTACTATGGCTACACCTTC. Protein sequence: CASSLVAATYYGYTF.

The chain employs TRBV6-2 or TRBV6-3 and TRBJ2-1; maybe TRBD1 (5 bases). Per the germline V gene, CDR1 is MNHEY and CDR2 is SVGEGT. The CDR3 length is 13 residues. Trimming removed 5 bases at V and 8 bases at J, with 13 bases between. CDR3 amino acids: CASSVEGEHEQFF. DNA for the CDR3: TGTGCCAGCAGTGTGGAAGGGGAACATGAGCAGTTCTTC.

The V and J genes are TRBV10-1 and TRBJ2-3; the match to TRBD2 covers 8 bases. J was trimmed by 4 bases and V by 6 bases; bases with no gene match: 6. Germline values: CDR1 WNHNN, CDR2 SYGVQD (reference sequence). The CDR3 spans 14 residues. CDR3 DNA: TGCGCCAGCAGCGCGGGGGGTACGCCAGATACGCAGTATTTT. It encodes CASSAGGTPDTQYF.